Listed here are 10 T cell receptor beta chains from one sample, sequenced in a study of blood T cell repertoires in COVID-19 (dated by TCRdb to the early 2020s). Library method: the immunoSEQ multiplex PCR assay. The source is immuneACCESS, and TCRdb retained only in-frame sequences with V and J called. Part of the clones is not carried over; for the studies checked, unresolved V genes explain less than half of this, and the remainder is unexplained. This sample has almost 500,000 clones in its table, and 88% of those were observed once. The top ten hold approximately 8.3% of the sample. The sequencing sample was made of PBMCs or T cells enriched from blood (not recorded which). The receptor source for this set is a woman aged 55-75 years who had recovered from COVID-19.

The chain employs TRBV24-1 and TRBJ2-1; D might be TRBD1 (5 bases). The CDR3 is 13 residues long. The germline V and J ends were trimmed by 10 bases and 6 bases, with 15 bases remaining between them. Germline CDR1 reads KGHDR; CDR2 reads SFDVKD. The CDR3 loop is CATRQGKGNEQFF. CDR3 nucleotide sequence: TGTGCCACTCGGCAGGGTAAGGGCAATGAGCAGTTCTTC.

V gene TRBV7-9 combines with J gene TRBJ1-2, with 7 nucleotides matching TRBD1. The CDR3 covers 13 residues. Germline values: CDR1 SEHNR, CDR2 FQNEAQ (reference sequence). Losses at the gene ends were 5 bases for V and 7 bases for J; bases not matched to a gene: 7. The DNA for the CDR3 is TGTGCCAGCAGCCTCGGACAGGCTCGTGGCTACACCTTC. This translates into CASSLGQARGYTF.

In nucleotides, the CDR3 is TGCGCCAGCAGCGCACAGGGCGAGAGCTACGAGCAGTACTTC. Translating gives CASSAQGESYEQYF. This chain links TRBV5-1 with TRBJ2-7, with a tentative D call TRBD1 (6 bases). This CDR3 contains 14 residues. Looked up from germline, CDR1 is SGHRS and CDR2 is YFSETQ. V lost 4 bases to trimming and J lost 3 bases, with 14 bases between them.

This clone was counted once. The chain carries TRBV28 and TRBJ2-3; weak D call: TRBD2 (5 bases). Germline CDR1 MDHEN, CDR2 SYDVKM. The CDR3 runs 14 residues. V dropped 10 bases and J dropped 0 bases, with 14 bases sitting between them. This chain's CDR3 is CAIARASSTDTQYF. CDR3 DNA sequence: TGTGCCATCGCGAGGGCTTCTAGCACAGATACGCAGTATTTT.

The gene calls are TRBV14 and TRBJ1-3; D unresolved. The CDR3 consists of 14 residues. V gave up 4 bases and J gave up 2 bases, with 9 bases separating them. Germline CDR1 is SGHDN and CDR2 is FVKESK. CDR3 in DNA: TGTGCCAGCAGCCTCCCAACTCCTGGAAACACCATATATTTT. Protein product: CASSLPTPGNTIYF. The full variable domain, completed using reference TRBV14 and TRBJ1-3, is EAGVTQFPSHSVIEKGQTVTLRCDPISGHDNLYWYRRVMGKEIKFLLHFVKESKQDESGMPNNRFLAERTGGTYSTLKVQPAELEDSGVYFCASSLPTPGNTIYFGEGSWLTVV.

The chain couples TRBV11-2 to TRBJ1-1; 8 nucleotides align to TRBD1. The germline V gene encodes CDR1 SGHAT and CDR2 FQNNGV. V shed 1 base and J 6 bases; nucleotides not matched to a gene: 7. This CDR3 has 15 residues. CDR3 amino acids: CASSLGNRGIPEAFF. CDR3 sequence (DNA): TGTGCCAGCAGCTTAGGGAACAGGGGGATCCCTGAAGCTTTCTTT. The full variable domain, its missing parts supplied by reference TRBV11-2 and TRBJ1-1, is EAGVAQSPRYKIIEKRQSVAFWCNPISGHATLYWYQQILGQGPKLLIQFQNNGVVDDSQLPKDRFSAERLKGVDSTLKIQPAKLEDSAVYLCASSLGNRGIPEAFFGQGTRLTVV.

The chain uses TRBV12-3 or TRBV12-4 and TRBJ2-5; 9 bases are shared with TRBD2. Trimming cost V 9 bases and J 7 bases; bases outside gene matches: 9. The CDR3 extends over 13 amino acids. In nucleotides, the CDR3 is TGTGCCAGTCAGCGCGGGGGGGCTCTGACCCAGTACTTC. It translates to CASQRGGALTQYF.

The J gene is TRBJ2-3, the V gene TRBV2; 7 bases fit TRBD1. This CDR3 contains 14 residues. Losses at the gene ends were 10 bases for V and 1 base for J; bases not matched to a gene: 8. Germline values: CDR1 SNHLY, CDR2 FYNNEI. The DNA for the CDR3 is TGTGCCACCATTTTTGACAGGGGCACAGATACGCAGTATTTT. Protein sequence: CATIFDRGTDTQYF.

CDR3 DNA sequence: TGTGCCAGCAGTTACTCTAGGGAGCCAAATCAGCCCCAGCATTTT. The encoded protein is CASSYSREPNQPQHF. The chain is built from TRBV6-5 and TRBJ1-5, with D uncertain. With 0 bases removed from V and 4 bases from J, the gap between germline ends came to 10 bases. Germline V gene data show CDR1 as MNHEY and CDR2 as SVGAGI. The CDR3 extends over 15 amino acids.

This clone was seen just once. V gene TRBV2 combines with J gene TRBJ1-2; tentative D call: TRBD1 (5 bases). CDR1 is SNHLY, CDR2 FYNNEI, per germline. Trimming removed 7 bases at V and 4 bases at J, with 10 bases between. The CDR3 covers 12 residues. CDR3 in amino acids: CASTGTLYGYTF. The CDR3 DNA reads as TGTGCCAGCACCGGGACTCTCTATGGCTACACCTTC.